This TCR beta chain was identified in a study of STAT5B mutations in CD4+ large granular lymphocyte leukemia. Study-level findings and limits: Compared with healthy controls (2/35), patient top clones favored TRBV06 (8/27). No patients shared main leukemic clonotypes, though roughly 25% appeared at low frequency elsewhere.

The survey-level immunoSEQ assay was used. Assay used: immunoSEQ multiplex PCR; TCRdb lists only in-frame clones, some missing. This sample has thousands of clones, with just under 90% found just once. In germline, CDR1 is ENHRY, CDR2 SYGVKD. Trimming left V 10 bases short and J 4 bases short, with 14 bases between. The CDR3 length is 13 residues. This clone has a handful of counts. As yet, its antigen is unknown. Either unselected PBMC or bead-purified CD4+, CD4+CD8+, CD57+ or CD56+ cells were sequenced. The clonotype comes from a woman in her 70s with CD4+ T-cell large granular lymphocyte leukemia. Sequencing used PBMCs. The chain employs TRBV10-3 and TRBJ1-5; D perhaps matches TRBD1 (5 bases). DNA for the CDR3: TGTGCCACACAGGTCGACCCGAATCAGCCCCAGCATTTT. The encoded protein is CATQVDPNQPQHF.